The entry below gives a single T cell receptor beta chain sequence along with its context. Antigen specificity is unknown. This entry comes from a study of monozygotic twins with inflammatory bowel disease. Study observations and caveats: Repertoire similarity did not differ between concordant and discordant twins, perhaps due to limited power. The sharing of clonotypes with others was lower in IBD patients than in healthy twins, especially with disease activity.

Molecular identifiers with 6-nucleotide sample barcodes were added during cDNA synthesis via template switching. From the 5' RACE reads, TCRdb lists one entry per CDR3 protein and no DNA. The sample's table shows 300,000 to 350,000 distinct CDR3 sequences. The CDR3 consists of 16 residues. Germline CDR1 and CDR2: LGHDT and YNNKEL (reference sequence). Total RNA was isolated from whole blood without T cell sorting. The sequenced sample consisted of blood. The receptor was isolated from a human donor with ulcerative colitis or Crohn's disease, or a healthy co-twin of an affected twin (not recorded which). This chain connects TRBV3-1 to TRBJ2-5; lacking DNA, the TRBD2 call made by TCRdb goes unchecked. This CDR3 reads CASTLGGAGDQETQYF.